The clone carrying this T cell receptor beta chain was seen a few times. Antigen: not known. This sample was included in a study of identical twins. The V end was cut by 7 bases, the J end by 4 bases, with 19 bases between. Germline V CDR1 and CDR2: MDHEN, SYDVKM. The length of the CDR3 is 15 residues. General observations from the study: Models underestimated how often monozygotic twins shared out-of-frame TCR alpha. Instead of following the same donors, the conclusions were based on cross-sectional statistical analysis.

TCRdb redid the calling of the 5' RACE reads with MiXCR, one entry per CDR3 protein. Of fewer than 550,000 distinct CDR3 sequences in the sample, 13% to 15% are singletons; the top ten hold about 0.94%. This same sample was also taken into another study, of yellow fever vaccine responses in identical twins.

Sequencing was carried out using CD4+ T cells sorted from blood. This chain uses TRBV28 with TRBJ2-5; D tentatively reads TRBD1 or TRBD2 (7 bases each). The clonotype originates from a woman in her late teens or twenties in good health. The CDR3 region is CASTLRGGQSETQYF. The CDR3, as DNA: TGTGCCAGCACCCTCAGGGGGGGGCAATCAGAGACCCAGTACTTC.